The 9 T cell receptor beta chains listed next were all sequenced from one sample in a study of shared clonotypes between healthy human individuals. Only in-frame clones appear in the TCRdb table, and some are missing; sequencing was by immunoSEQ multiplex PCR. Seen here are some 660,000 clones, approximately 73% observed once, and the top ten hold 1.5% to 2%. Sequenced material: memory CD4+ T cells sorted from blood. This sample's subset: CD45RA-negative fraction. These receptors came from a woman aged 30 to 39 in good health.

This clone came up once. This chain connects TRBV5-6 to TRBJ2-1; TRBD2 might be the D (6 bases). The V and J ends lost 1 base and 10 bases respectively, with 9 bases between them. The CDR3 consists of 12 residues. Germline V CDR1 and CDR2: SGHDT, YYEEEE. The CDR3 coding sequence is TGTGCCAGCAGCTTGTTGGGGAGGGAGCAGTTCTTC. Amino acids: CASSLLGREQFF.

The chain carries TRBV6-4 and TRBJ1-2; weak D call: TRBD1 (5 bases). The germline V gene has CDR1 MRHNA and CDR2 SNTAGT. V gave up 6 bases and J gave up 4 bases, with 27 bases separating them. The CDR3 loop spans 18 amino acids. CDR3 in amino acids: CASSPSKGKSRSPYGYTF. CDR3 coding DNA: TGTGCCAGCAGCCCCTCGAAGGGGAAGAGTAGGAGCCCCTATGGCTACACCTTC.

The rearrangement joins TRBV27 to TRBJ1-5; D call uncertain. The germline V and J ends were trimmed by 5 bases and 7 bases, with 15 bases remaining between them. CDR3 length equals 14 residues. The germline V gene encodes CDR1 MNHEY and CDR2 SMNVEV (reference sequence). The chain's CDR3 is CASSRRGRNQPQHF. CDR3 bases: TGTGCCAGCAGTCGGAGAGGGAGGAACCAGCCCCAGCATTTT.

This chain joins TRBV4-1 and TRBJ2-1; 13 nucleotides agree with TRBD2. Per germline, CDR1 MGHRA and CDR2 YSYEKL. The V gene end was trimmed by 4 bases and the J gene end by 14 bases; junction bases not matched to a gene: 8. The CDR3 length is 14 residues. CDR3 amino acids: CASSPGLAGQVEFF. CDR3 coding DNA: TGCGCCAGCAGCCCGGGACTAGCGGGACAGGTGGAGTTCTTC.

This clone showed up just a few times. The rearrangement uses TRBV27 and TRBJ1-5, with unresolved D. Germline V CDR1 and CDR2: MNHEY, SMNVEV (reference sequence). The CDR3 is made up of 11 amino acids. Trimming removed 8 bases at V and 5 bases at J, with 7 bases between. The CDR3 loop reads CASGGHQPQHF. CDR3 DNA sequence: TGTGCCAGCGGTGGACATCAGCCCCAGCATTTT.

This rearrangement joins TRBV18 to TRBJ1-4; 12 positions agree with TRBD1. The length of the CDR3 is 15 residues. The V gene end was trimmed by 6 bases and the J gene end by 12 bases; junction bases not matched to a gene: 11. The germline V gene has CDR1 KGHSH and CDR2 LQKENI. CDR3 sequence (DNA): TGTGCCAGCTCCCTGGGACAGGGGGCTTTGTCTCAACTGTTTTTT. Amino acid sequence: CASSLGQGALSQLFF.

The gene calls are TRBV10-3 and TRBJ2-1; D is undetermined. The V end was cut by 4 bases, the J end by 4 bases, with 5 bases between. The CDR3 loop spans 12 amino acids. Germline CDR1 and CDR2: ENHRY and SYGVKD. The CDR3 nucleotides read TGTGCCATCAGTGCAATTTACAATGAGCAGTTCTTC. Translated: CAISAIYNEQFF.

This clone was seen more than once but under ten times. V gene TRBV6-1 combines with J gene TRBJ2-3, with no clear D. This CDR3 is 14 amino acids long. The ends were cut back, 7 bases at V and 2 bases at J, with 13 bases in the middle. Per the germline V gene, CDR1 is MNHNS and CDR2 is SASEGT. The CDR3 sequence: CASNGGKLTDTQYF. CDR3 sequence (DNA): TGTGCCAGCAACGGCGGCAAGCTCACAGATACGCAGTATTTT.

The CDR3 region has the DNA TGTGCCAGCAGGCAGGGGGGATCCTACGAGCAGTACTTC. Translation gives CASRQGGSYEQYF. J is TRBJ2-7 and V is TRBV2; weak D call: TRBD1 (7 bases). Germline CDR1 is SNHLY and CDR2 is FYNNEI. V lost 6 bases to trimming and J lost 1 base, with 10 bases between them. This CDR3 has 13 amino acids.